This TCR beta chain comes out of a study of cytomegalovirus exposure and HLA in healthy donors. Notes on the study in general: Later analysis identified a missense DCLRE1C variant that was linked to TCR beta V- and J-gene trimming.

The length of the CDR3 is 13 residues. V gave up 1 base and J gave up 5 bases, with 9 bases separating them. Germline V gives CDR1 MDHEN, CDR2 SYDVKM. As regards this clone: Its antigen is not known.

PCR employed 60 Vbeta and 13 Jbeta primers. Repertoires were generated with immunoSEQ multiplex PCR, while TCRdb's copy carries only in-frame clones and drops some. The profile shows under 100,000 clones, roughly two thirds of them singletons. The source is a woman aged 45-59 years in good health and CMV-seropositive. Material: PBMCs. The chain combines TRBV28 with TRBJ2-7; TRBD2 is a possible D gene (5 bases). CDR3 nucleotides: TGTGCCAGCAGTTTATTGAGGGTCCACGAGCAGTACTTC. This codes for CASSLLRVHEQYF.